This T cell receptor beta chain was captured in a study of blood T cell repertoires in COVID-19. Study at large: Nucleic acid was either cDNA or gDNA, and it came from T cells, B-cell-depleted T cells, or PBMCs.

Original handling: By means of reference gene primer amplification, nucleated cell counts were estimated. TCRdb keeps only in-frame clones here, not all; method: immunoSEQ multiplex PCR. V and J calls and clone size come straight from that table; D and trimming were deduced from the DNA. The data show roughly 90,000 clones, 80% to 85% seen once. This CDR3 region has 16 residues. Germline V CDR1 and CDR2: LGHDT, YNNKEL (reference sequence). The V segment lost 5 bases and the J segment 7 bases; nucleotides outside the gene matches: 13. Specimen: peripheral blood. This chain joins TRBV3-1 (or the pseudogene TRBV3-2) and TRBJ1-4, with 7 bases aligning to TRBD1. The receptor comes from a woman older than 75 with active or convalescent COVID-19. Here the CDR3 DNA reads TGTGCCAGCAGCGCCCGGGCAGGGGGAGTCGGTGAAAAACTGTTTTTT. Its translation is CASSARAGGVGEKLFF.